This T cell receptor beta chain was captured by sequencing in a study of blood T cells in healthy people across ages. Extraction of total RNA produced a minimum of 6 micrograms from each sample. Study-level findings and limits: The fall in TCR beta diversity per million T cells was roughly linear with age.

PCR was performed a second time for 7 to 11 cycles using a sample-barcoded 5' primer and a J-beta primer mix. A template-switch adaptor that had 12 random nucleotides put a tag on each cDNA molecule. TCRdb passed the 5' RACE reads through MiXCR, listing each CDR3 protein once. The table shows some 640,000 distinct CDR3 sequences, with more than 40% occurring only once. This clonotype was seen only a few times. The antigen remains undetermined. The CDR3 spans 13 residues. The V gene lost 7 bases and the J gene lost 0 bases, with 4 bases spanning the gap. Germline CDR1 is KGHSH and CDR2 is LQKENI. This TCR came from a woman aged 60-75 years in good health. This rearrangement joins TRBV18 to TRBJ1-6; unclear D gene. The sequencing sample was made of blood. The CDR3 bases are TGTGCCAGCTACAGCTCCTATAATTCACCCCTCCACTTT. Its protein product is CASYSSYNSPLHF. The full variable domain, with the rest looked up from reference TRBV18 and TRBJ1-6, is NAGVMQNPRHLVRRRGQEARLRCSPMKGHSHVYWYRQLPEEGLKFMVYLQKENIIDESGMPKERFSAEFPKEGPSILRIQQVVRGDSAAYFCASYSSYNSPLHFGNGTRLTVT.